Following are 12 T cell receptor beta chains from one sample sequenced in a study of cytomegalovirus exposure and HLA in healthy donors. The PCR used 60 Vbeta and 13 Jbeta primers. The method was immunoSEQ multiplex PCR; TCRdb's version includes in-frame clones alone and lacks a portion of them. The sample consists of about 250,000 clones, about 75% of them appearing once. Source material: PBMCs. Receptor source: a female donor in good health and CMV-seronegative.

This clone was seen a few times. The rearrangement joins TRBV5-6 to TRBJ1-1; possible D gene TRBD1, 5 bases. V was pared by 0 bases and J by 4 bases, with 13 bases between. Germline loops: CDR1 SGHDT, CDR2 YYEEEE. The CDR3 sequence is 15 residues long. The CDR3 is CASSLVLGAGTEAFF. In nucleotides, the CDR3 is TGTGCCAGCAGCTTGGTTCTAGGGGCCGGCACTGAAGCTTTCTTT.

This sequence joins TRBV7-9 and TRBJ2-2; 7 bases agree with TRBD2. CDR3 length: 15 residues. With 5 bases clipped from V and 2 bases from J, the junction kept 5 bases outside the gene matches. Germline CDR1 reads SEHNR; CDR2 reads FQNEAQ (reference sequence). The CDR3 spells CASSMGGANTGELFF. The CDR3 DNA reads TGTGCCAGCAGCATGGGAGGGGCAAACACCGGGGAGCTGTTTTTT.

The chain is built from TRBV16 and TRBJ2-7; D may be TRBD2 (6 bases). Per the germline V gene, CDR1 is KGHSY and CDR2 is FQNENV. Trimming left V 0 bases short and J 2 bases short, with 11 bases between. The CDR3 contains 15 residues. CDR3: CASSQSRGLAYEQYF. CDR3 coding DNA: TGTGCCAGCAGCCAATCGCGGGGTTTGGCCTACGAGCAGTACTTC.

This clone was detected only a few times. V usage is TRBV7-9 and J usage is TRBJ2-2, with D possibly matching TRBD2 (6 bases). Germline CDR1 and CDR2: SEHNR and FQNEAQ (reference sequence). CDR3 length: 16 residues. Trimming removed 2 bases from V and 8 bases from J, with 18 bases in between. Here the CDR3 DNA reads TGTGCCAGCAGCTTACCTAGCGCGCTGGGTAGGGGGGAGCTGTTTTTT. Translated: CASSLPSALGRGELFF.

The chain uses TRBV9 and TRBJ2-5; weak D call: TRBD1 (6 bases). The CDR3 is made up of 16 amino acids. Trimming stripped 4 bases from V and 2 bases from J, with 18 bases between. CDR1 is SGDLS, CDR2 YYNGEE, per germline. CDR3 amino acids: CASSPSIGGGQETQYF. The DNA for the CDR3 is TGTGCCAGCAGCCCTTCTATAGGGGGTGGACAAGAGACCCAGTACTTC.

The chain couples TRBV7-3 to TRBJ2-1; 14 positions agree with TRBD2. Germline values: CDR1 SGHTA, CDR2 FQGTGA. The ends lost 5 bases at V and 8 bases at J; junction bases unmatched: 8. There are 16 residues in the CDR3. The DNA of the CDR3 is TGTGCCAGCAGCACCGGACTAGCGGGAGGAATAGATGAGCAGTTCTTC. Translating gives CASSTGLAGGIDEQFF.

The genes are TRBV27 and TRBJ2-7, with TRBD1 matching 9 bases. The CDR3 is made up of 14 amino acids. The J segment lost 2 bases and the V segment lost 6 bases, leaving 5 bases of the junction unmatched. CDR1 MNHEY and CDR2 SMNVEV come from the germline V gene (reference sequence). CDR3 amino acids: CASRKDRGTYEQYF. The CDR3 region has the DNA TGTGCCAGCAGGAAGGACAGGGGAACCTACGAGCAGTACTTC.

The chain has TRBV2 and TRBJ2-1; TRBD2 agrees at 11 bases. V was clipped by 8 bases and J by 0 bases; unmatched bases: 3. Germline V lookup: CDR1 SNHLY, CDR2 FYNNEI. The length of the CDR3 is 15 residues. The CDR3, as DNA: TGTGCCAGCGGGACTAGCGGAAGCTCCTACAATGAGCAGTTCTTC. It codes for CASGTSGSSYNEQFF.

V is TRBV4-1 and J is TRBJ2-7; D gene unclear. Germline V lookup: CDR1 MGHRA, CDR2 YSYEKL. The CDR3 extends over 14 amino acids. Deletions cut 6 bases from V and 4 bases from J, with 16 bases between. Here the CDR3 DNA reads TGCGCCAGCAGGACCGTTAGTGACTCTTACGAGCAGTACTTC. This gives the protein CASRTVSDSYEQYF.

The V gene is TRBV14, the J gene TRBJ2-5, with unresolved D. CDR3 length: 14 amino acids. The germline V gene has CDR1 SGHDN and CDR2 FVKESK. The V end lost 0 bases, the J end lost 3 bases, and 8 bases lay between the germline ends. CDR3 DNA sequence: TGTGCCAGCAGCCAAGAGGGCAGAAAAGAGACCCAGTACTTC. This gives the protein CASSQEGRKETQYF. Looking up the rest from reference TRBV14 and TRBJ2-5 gives the full variable domain: EAGVTQFPSHSVIEKGQTVTLRCDPISGHDNLYWYRRVMGKEIKFLLHFVKESKQDESGMPNNRFLAERTGGTYSTLKVQPAELEDSGVYFCASSQEGRKETQYFGPGTRLLVL.

This chain links TRBV5-4 with TRBJ1-2; D remains unclear. CDR1 is SGHNT, CDR2 YYREEE, per germline (reference sequence). The ends were cut back, 4 bases at V and 4 bases at J, with 11 bases in the middle. The CDR3 loop spans 13 amino acids. The CDR3 here is CASSLMGPYGYTF. CDR3 in DNA: TGTGCCAGCAGCCTGATGGGCCCCTATGGCTACACCTTC. The full variable domain, completed using reference TRBV5-4 and TRBJ1-2, is ETGVTQSPTHLIKTRGQQVTLRCSSQSGHNTVSWYQQALGQGPQFIFQYYREEENGRGNFPPRFSGLQFPNYSSELNVNALELDDSALYLCASSLMGPYGYTFGSGTRLTVV.

The chain is built from TRBV11-3 and TRBJ1-5; 7 bases match TRBD1. CDR1 and CDR2 from the germline V gene are SGHNT and YENEEA. Unmatched junction bases numbered 1, after V lost 1 base and J lost 4 bases. The CDR3 has 14 residues. The CDR3 protein is CASSLGQGNQPQHF. The CDR3 nucleotides read TGTGCCAGCAGCTTAGGACAGGGAAATCAGCCCCAGCATTTT.